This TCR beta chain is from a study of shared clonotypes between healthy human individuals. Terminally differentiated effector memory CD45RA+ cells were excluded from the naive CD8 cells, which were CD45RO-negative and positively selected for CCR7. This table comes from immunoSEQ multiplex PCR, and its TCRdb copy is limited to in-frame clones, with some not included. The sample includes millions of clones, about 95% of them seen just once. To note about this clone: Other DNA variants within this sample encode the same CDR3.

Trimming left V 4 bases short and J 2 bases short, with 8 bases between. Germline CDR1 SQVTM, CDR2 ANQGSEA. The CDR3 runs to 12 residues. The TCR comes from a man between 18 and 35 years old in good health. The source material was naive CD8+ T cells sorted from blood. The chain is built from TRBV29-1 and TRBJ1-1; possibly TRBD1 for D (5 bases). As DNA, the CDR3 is TGCAGCGTTGCCAGGGTCAACACTGAAGCTTTCTTT. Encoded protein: CSVARVNTEAFF.